This T cell receptor beta chain came from a study of shared clonotypes between healthy human individuals. Turning to this clone: Its cognate antigen is unknown.

Study findings and constraints: It was the few donors that limited the genetic and exposure-history diversity represented.

The protocol was immunoSEQ multiplex PCR, while the TCRdb copy is restricted to in-frame clones and leaves out a portion. The data show a few million clones, more than 90% seen once. Trimming took 3 bases from V and 6 from J; bases not matched to a gene: 11. The CDR3 runs 16 residues. Germline V gene data show CDR1 as SGDLS and CDR2 as YYNGEE. The origin of this receptor is a man between 18 and 35 years old in good health. Sequencing used naive CD4+ T cells sorted from blood. The subset denotes: CD45RA+ positively selected. The chain carries TRBV9 and TRBJ2-3; 9 bases map to TRBD2. The CDR3 loop is CASSATRGLATDTQYF. The CDR3 DNA reads as TGTGCCAGCAGCGCCACTCGCGGACTAGCGACTGATACGCAGTATTTT. Variable domain in full (rest from reference TRBV9 and TRBJ2-3): DSGVTQTPKHLITATGQRVTLRCSPRSGDLSVYWYQQSLDQGLQFLIQYYNGEERAKGNILERFSAQQFPDLHSELNLSSLELGDSALYFCASSATRGLATDTQYFGPGTRLTVL.